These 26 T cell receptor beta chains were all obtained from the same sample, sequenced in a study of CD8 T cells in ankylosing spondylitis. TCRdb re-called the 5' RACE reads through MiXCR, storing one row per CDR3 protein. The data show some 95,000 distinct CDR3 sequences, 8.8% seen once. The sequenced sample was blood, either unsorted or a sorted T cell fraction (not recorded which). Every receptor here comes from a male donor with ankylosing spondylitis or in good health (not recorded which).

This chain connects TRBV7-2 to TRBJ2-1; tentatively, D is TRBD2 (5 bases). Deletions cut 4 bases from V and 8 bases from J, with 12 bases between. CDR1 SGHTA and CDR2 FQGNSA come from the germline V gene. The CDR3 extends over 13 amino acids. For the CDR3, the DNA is TGTGCCAGCAGCTCCGGGGTAACGGATGAGCAGTTCTTC. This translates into CASSSGVTDEQFF.

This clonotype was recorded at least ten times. In DNA form, the CDR3 reads TGCGCCAGCAGCGACCCAACAGGGAACTATGGCTACACCTTC. It encodes CASSDPTGNYGYTF. The chain employs TRBV5-1 and TRBJ1-2, with D tentatively TRBD1 (6 bases). The CDR3 spans 14 residues. The germline CDR1 and CDR2 sequences are SGHRS and YFSETQ. Trimming took 4 bases from V and 2 from J, leaving 12 bases between them.

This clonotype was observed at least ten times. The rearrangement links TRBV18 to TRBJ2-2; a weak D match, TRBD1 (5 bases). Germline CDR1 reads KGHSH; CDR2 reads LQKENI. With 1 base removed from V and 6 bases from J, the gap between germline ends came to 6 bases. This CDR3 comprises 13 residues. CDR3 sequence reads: CASSPRGPGELFF. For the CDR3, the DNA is TGTGCCAGCTCACCACGGGGCCCCGGGGAGCTGTTTTTT.

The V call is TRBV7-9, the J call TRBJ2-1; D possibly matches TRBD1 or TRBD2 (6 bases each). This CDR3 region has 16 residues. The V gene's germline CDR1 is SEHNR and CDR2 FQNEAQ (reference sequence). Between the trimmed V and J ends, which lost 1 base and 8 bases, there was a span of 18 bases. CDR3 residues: CASSLVDSWGAYEQFF. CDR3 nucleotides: TGTGCCAGCAGCTTAGTGGACTCGTGGGGGGCGTATGAGCAGTTCTTC.

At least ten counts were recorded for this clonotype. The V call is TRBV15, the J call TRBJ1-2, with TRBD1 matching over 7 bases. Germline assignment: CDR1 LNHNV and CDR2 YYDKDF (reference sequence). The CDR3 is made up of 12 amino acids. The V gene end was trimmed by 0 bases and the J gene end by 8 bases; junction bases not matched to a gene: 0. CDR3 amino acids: CATSREQGGYTF. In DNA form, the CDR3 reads TGTGCCACCAGCAGAGAACAGGGGGGCTACACCTTC.

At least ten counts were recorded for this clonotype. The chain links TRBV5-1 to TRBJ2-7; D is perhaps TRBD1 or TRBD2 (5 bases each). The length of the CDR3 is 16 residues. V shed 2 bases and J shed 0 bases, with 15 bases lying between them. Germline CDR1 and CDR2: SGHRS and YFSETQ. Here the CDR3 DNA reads TGCGCCAGCAGCTTTCGGACGGGACCTGGCTCCTACGAGCAGTACTTC. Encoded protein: CASSFRTGPGSYEQYF. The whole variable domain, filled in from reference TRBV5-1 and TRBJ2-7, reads KAGVTQTPRYLIKTRGQQVTLSCSPISGHRSVSWYQQTPGQGLQFLFEYFSETQRNKGNFPGRFSGRQFSNSRSEMNVSTLELGDSALYLCASSFRTGPGSYEQYFGPGTRLTVT.

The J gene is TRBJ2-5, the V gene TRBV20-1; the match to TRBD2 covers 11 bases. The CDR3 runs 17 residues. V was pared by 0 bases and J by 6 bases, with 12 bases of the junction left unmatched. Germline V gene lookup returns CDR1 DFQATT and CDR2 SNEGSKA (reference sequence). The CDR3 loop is CSARDRFSGGAGKTQYF. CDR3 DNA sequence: TGCAGTGCTAGAGATCGGTTTAGCGGGGGGGCCGGGAAGACCCAGTACTTC.

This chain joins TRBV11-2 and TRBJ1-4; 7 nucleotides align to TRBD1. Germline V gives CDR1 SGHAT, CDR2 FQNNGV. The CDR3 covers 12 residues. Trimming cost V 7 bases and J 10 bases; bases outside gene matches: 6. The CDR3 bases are TGTGCCAGCACCCTAGACAGGGCAAAACTGTTTTTT. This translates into CASTLDRAKLFF.

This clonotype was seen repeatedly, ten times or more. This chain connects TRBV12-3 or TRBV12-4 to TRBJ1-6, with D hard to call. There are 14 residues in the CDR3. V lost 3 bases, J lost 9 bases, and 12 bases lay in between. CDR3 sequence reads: CASSLDRVSSPLHF. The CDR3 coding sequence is TGTGCCAGCAGTTTGGATAGGGTCAGTTCACCCCTCCACTTT.

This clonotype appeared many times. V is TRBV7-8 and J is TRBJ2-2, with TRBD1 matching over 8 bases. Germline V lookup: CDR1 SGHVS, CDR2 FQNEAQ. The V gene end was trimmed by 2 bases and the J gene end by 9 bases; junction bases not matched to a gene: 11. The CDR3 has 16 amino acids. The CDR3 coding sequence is TGTGCCAGCAGCTTAAGTCTGGGACAGGCCCCAAGGGAGCTGTTTTTT. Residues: CASSLSLGQAPRELFF. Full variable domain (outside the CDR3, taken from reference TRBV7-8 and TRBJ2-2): GAGVSQSPRYKVAKRGQDVALRCDPISGHVSLFWYQQALGQGPEFLTYFQNEAQLDKSGLPSDRFFAERPEGSVSTLKIQRTQQEDSAVYLCASSLSLGQAPRELFFGEGSRLTVL.

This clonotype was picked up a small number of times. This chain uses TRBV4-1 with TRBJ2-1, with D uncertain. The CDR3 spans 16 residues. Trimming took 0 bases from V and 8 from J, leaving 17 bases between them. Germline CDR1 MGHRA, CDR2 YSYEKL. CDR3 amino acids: CASSQDPQLGDDEQFF. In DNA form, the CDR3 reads TGCGCCAGCAGCCAAGATCCCCAGCTCGGTGATGATGAGCAGTTCTTC.

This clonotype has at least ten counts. CDR3: CASSAGLTDTQYF. In DNA, the CDR3 is TGCGCCAGCAGTGCAGGGTTGACAGATACGCAGTATTTT. The chain uses TRBV5-1 and TRBJ2-3; the D gene is possibly TRBD1 (5 bases). Germline CDR1 is SGHRS and CDR2 is YFSETQ. The CDR3 runs to 13 residues. V lost 5 bases and J lost 3, with 10 bases in between. The variable domain in full, completed from reference TRBV5-1 and TRBJ2-3, reads KAGVTQTPRYLIKTRGQQVTLSCSPISGHRSVSWYQQTPGQGLQFLFEYFSETQRNKGNFPGRFSGRQFSNSRSEMNVSTLELGDSALYLCASSAGLTDTQYFGPGTRLTVL.

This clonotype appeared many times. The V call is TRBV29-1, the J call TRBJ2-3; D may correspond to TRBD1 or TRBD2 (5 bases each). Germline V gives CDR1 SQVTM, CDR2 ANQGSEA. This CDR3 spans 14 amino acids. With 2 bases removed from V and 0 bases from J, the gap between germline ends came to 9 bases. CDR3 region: CSVEWGSSTDTQYF. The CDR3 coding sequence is TGCAGCGTTGAATGGGGGAGTAGCACAGATACGCAGTATTTT.

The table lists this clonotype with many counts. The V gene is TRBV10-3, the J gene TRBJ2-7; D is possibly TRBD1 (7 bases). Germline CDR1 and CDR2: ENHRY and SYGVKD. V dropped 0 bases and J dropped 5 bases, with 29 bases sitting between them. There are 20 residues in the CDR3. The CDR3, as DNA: TGTGCCATCAGTGAGTCGACTCTAAGGAGGGGGCTGAAGAGCGTCGACGAGCAGTACTTC. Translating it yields CAISESTLRRGLKSVDEQYF.

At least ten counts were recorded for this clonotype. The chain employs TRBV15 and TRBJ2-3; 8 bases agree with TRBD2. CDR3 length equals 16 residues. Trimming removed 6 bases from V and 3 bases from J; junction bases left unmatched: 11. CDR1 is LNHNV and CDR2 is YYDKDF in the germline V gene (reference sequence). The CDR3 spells CATSQKMVAGTDTQYF. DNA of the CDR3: TGTGCCACCAGTCAGAAGATGGTAGCGGGGACAGATACGCAGTATTTT.

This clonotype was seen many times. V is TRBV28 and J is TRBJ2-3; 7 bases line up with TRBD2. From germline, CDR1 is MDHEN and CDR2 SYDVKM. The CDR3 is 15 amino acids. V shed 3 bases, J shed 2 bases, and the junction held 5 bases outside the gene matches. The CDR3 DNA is TGTGCCAGCAGTTTTTCGGGACTAAACACAGATACGCAGTATTTT. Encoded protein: CASSFSGLNTDTQYF.

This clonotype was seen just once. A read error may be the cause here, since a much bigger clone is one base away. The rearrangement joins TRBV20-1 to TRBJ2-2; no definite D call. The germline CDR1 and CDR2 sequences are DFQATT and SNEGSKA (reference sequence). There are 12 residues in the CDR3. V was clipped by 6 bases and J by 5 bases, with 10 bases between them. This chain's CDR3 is CSAPKATGELFF. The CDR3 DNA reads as TGCAGTGCCCCGAAGGCGACCGGGGAGCTGTTTTTT.

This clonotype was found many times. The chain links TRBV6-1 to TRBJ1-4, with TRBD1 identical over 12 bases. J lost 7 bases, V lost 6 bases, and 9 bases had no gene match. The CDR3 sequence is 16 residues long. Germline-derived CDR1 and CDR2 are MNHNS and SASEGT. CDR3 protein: CASRNTGTGGSEKLFF. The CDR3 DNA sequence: TGTGCCAGCAGAAATACCGGGACAGGGGGCAGTGAAAAACTGTTTTTT.

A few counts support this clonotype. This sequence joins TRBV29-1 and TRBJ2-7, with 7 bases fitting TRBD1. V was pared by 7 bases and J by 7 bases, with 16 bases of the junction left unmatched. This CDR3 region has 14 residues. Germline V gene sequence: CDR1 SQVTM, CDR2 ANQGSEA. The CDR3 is CSAGQPGSYVEQYF. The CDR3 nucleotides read TGCAGCGCGGGACAGCCGGGCTCCTACGTTGAGCAGTACTTC.

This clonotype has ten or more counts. In nucleotides, the CDR3 is TGCGCCAGCAGCCCCTGGACTAGCGGGGATTCACCCCTCCACTTT. It codes for CASSPWTSGDSPLHF. The chain links TRBV5-1 to TRBJ1-6; the D is unclear. Germline assignment: CDR1 SGHRS and CDR2 YFSETQ. V was trimmed by 4 bases and J by 8 bases, leaving 16 bases between them. This CDR3 spans 15 amino acids.

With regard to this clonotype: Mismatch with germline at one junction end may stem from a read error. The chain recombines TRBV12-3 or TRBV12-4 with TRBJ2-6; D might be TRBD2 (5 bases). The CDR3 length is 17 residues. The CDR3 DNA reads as TGTACCAGCAGTTTGCCTGGCGGGCTCTCTGGGGCCAACGTCCTGACTTTC. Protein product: CTSSLPGGLSGANVLTF.

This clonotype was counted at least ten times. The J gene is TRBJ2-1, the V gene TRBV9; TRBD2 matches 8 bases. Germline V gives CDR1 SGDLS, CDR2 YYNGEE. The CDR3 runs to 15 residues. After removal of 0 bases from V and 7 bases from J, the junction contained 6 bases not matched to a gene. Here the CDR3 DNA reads TGTGCCAGCAGCGTAGTGGAGCGGGGGAATAATGAGCAGTTCTTC. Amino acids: CASSVVERGNNEQFF.

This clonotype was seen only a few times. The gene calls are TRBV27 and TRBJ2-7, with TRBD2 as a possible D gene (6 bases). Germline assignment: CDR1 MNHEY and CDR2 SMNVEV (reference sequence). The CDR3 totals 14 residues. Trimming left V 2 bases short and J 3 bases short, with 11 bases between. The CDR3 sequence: CASSLGGFGYEQYF. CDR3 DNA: TGTGCCAGCAGTTTAGGGGGGTTCGGCTACGAGCAGTACTTC.

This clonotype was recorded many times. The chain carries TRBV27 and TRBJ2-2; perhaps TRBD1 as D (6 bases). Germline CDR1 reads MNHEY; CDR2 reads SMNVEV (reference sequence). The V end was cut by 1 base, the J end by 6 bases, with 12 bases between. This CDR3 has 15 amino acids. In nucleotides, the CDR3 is TGTGCCAGCAGTTTATTACAGGGTTTGGCCGGGGAGCTGTTTTTT. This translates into CASSLLQGLAGELFF.

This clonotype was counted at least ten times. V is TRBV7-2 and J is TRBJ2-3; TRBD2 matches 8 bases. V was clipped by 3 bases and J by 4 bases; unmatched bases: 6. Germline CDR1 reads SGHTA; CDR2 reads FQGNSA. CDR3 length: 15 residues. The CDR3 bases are TGTGCCAGCAGCTTTGCGGGGGGCTCGGCAGATACGCAGTATTTT. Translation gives CASSFAGGSADTQYF. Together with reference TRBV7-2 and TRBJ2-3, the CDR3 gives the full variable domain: GAGVSQSPSNKVTEKGKDVELRCDPISGHTALYWYRQSLGQGLEFLIYFQGNSAPDKSGLPSDRFSAERTGGSVSTLTIQRTQQEDSAVYLCASSFAGGSADTQYFGPGTRLTVL.

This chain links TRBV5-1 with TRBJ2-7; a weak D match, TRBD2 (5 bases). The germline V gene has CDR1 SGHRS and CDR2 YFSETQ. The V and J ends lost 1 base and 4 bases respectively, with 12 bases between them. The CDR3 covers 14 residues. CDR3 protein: CASSLSGIKYEQYF. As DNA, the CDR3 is TGCGCCAGCAGCTTGTCCGGGATCAAGTACGAGCAGTACTTC.